The 27 T cell receptor beta chains presented below share a single source sample, sequenced in a study of T cell changes during pregnancy in multiple sclerosis. The repertoire was sequenced with immunoSEQ multiplex PCR; TCRdb's copy has only in-frame clones and lacks some. The data contain 35,000 to 55,000 clones, 80% to 90% of them singletons. The material was CD4+ T cells from peripheral blood mononuclear cells, obtained after pregnancy. The source is a female donor with multiple sclerosis, enrolled in a pregnancy study.

The chain combines TRBV25-1 with TRBJ1-1; 7 positions match TRBD1. Germline CDR1 and CDR2: MGHDK and SYGVNS. V shed 3 bases, J shed 8 bases, and the junction held 3 bases outside the gene matches. This CDR3 is built from 12 residues. The CDR3 nucleotides read TGTGCCAGCAGTGACGCAGGGGGAGAAGCTTTCTTT. Protein: CASSDAGGEAFF. The complete variable domain, with remaining parts taken from reference TRBV25-1 and TRBJ1-1, reads EADIYQTPRYLVIGTGKKITLECSQTMGHDKMYWYQQDPGMELHLIHYSYGVNSTEKGDLSSESTVSRIRTEHFPLTLESARPSHTSQYLCASSDAGGEAFFGQGTRLTVV.

J is TRBJ1-4 and V is TRBV7-9; 10 bases match TRBD1. The length of the CDR3 is 16 residues. J lost 5 bases, V lost 6 bases, and 9 bases had no gene match. The germline CDR1 and CDR2 sequences are SEHNR and FQNEAQ (reference sequence). The CDR3 region is CASRPIPGQGNEKLFF. CDR3 sequence (DNA): TGTGCCAGCAGACCCATACCGGGACAGGGGAATGAAAAACTGTTTTTT.

V gene TRBV19 combines with J gene TRBJ2-7, with 10 bases lining up with TRBD2. The CDR3 runs 15 residues. CDR1 is LNHDA, CDR2 SQIVND, per germline (reference sequence). The J segment lost 9 bases and the V segment lost 3 bases, leaving 11 bases of the junction unmatched. CDR3 sequence reads: CASSIRAGGELRQYF. For the CDR3, the DNA is TGTGCCAGTAGTATTCGAGCGGGAGGGGAGTTAAGGCAGTACTTC.

This chain joins TRBV7-2 and TRBJ2-7; TRBD1 matches 7 bases. CDR1 SGHTA and CDR2 FQGNSA come from the germline V gene. The CDR3 totals 15 residues. V lost 2 bases, J lost 3 bases, and 7 bases stayed unmatched. DNA of the CDR3: TGTGCCAGCAGCTTAAGAGGGGGACAGAGCTACGAGCAGTACTTC. This sequence encodes CASSLRGGQSYEQYF.

In its sample, this clone was seen once. The CDR3 sequence: CASSMEGRVENTIYF. The CDR3 region has the DNA TGTGCCAGTAGTATGGAGGGACGGGTGGAAAACACCATATATTTT. V gene TRBV19 combines with J gene TRBJ1-3; D is perhaps TRBD1 (5 bases). Germline V CDR1 and CDR2: LNHDA, SQIVND (reference sequence). The length of the CDR3 is 15 residues. Trimming cost V 3 bases and J 6 bases, with 15 bases left between them.

The CDR3 spells CASSLRPRTPGREKLFF. In DNA, the CDR3 is TGTGCCAGCAGCTTGCGACCTAGGACTCCTGGCCGGGAAAAACTGTTTTTT. This chain links TRBV5-4 with TRBJ1-4; no firm D call. Germline assignment: CDR1 SGHNT and CDR2 YYREEE (reference sequence). V was shortened by 1 base and J by 8 bases, with 21 bases between the two germline ends. This CDR3 region has 17 residues.

This chain links TRBV21-1 with TRBJ1-3; the D call in the table, TRBD1, was not verified against the DNA. TRBV21-1 constitutes a pseudogene. This CDR3 spans 20 amino acids. The DNA for the CDR3 is TGTGCCAGCAGCAAAACGAAACCGGGACAGGTATACTACTCTGGAAACACCATATATTTT. It specifies CASSKTKPGQVYYSGNTIYF.

V and J are TRBV18 and TRBJ1-5; weak D call: TRBD1 (5 bases). The CDR3 has 16 amino acids. Looked up from germline, CDR1 is KGHSH and CDR2 is LQKENI. Trimming removed 3 bases at V and 7 bases at J, with 19 bases between. CDR3 sequence: CASSPSGQGEQQPQHF. DNA for the CDR3: TGTGCCAGCTCACCTAGTGGGCAGGGCGAACAGCAGCCCCAGCATTTT. The whole variable domain, filled in from reference TRBV18 and TRBJ1-5, reads NAGVMQNPRHLVRRRGQEARLRCSPMKGHSHVYWYRQLPEEGLKFMVYLQKENIIDESGMPKERFSAEFPKEGPSILRIQQVVRGDSAAYFCASSPSGQGEQQPQHFGDGTRLSIL.

The rearrangement joins TRBV6-1 to TRBJ2-3, with a tentative D call TRBD2 (5 bases). Per the germline V gene, CDR1 is MNHNS and CDR2 is SASEGT. With 7 bases removed from V and 5 bases from J, the gap between germline ends came to 10 bases. This CDR3 is 12 amino acids long. CDR3 nucleotide sequence: TGTGCCAGCAATAGAGGGATAGATACGCAGTATTTT. Translated, it gives CASNRGIDTQYF.

J is TRBJ2-2 and V is TRBV9; TRBD1 aligns across 7 bases. After removal of 4 bases from V and 0 bases from J, the junction contained 6 bases not matched to a gene. Germline V CDR1 and CDR2: SGDLS, YYNGEE. The CDR3 has 16 amino acids. This CDR3 is CASSTGQAANTGELFF. DNA of the CDR3: TGTGCCAGCAGCACCGGACAGGCTGCGAACACCGGGGAGCTGTTTTTT.

The rearrangement joins TRBV6-5 to TRBJ2-2; 7 positions agree with TRBD1. Germline-derived CDR1 and CDR2 are MNHEY and SVGAGI. The V segment lost 3 bases and the J segment 2 bases; nucleotides outside the gene matches: 6. The CDR3 has 16 amino acids. CDR3 in amino acids: CASSYFRDSNTGELFF. The CDR3 DNA sequence: TGTGCCAGCAGTTATTTCCGGGACAGTAACACCGGGGAGCTGTTTTTT.

This rearrangement joins TRBV19 to TRBJ1-5, with 9 nucleotides matching TRBD1. The CDR3 consists of 14 residues. With V trimmed by 5 bases and J by 6 bases, 5 bases remained unmatched. Germline loops: CDR1 LNHDA, CDR2 SQIVND (reference sequence). In DNA form, the CDR3 reads TGTGCCAGTAGTGAGACAGGGGGGGGTCAGCCCCAGCATTTT. This encodes CASSETGGGQPQHF.

The chain recombines TRBV6-6 with TRBJ1-1; a weak D match, TRBD1 (5 bases). Germline values: CDR1 MNHNY, CDR2 SVGAGI (reference sequence). Trimming took 6 bases from V and 6 from J, leaving 23 bases between them. This CDR3 contains 16 residues. This CDR3 reads CASSPNPTRGFAEAFF. CDR3 nucleotide sequence: TGTGCCAGCAGCCCGAACCCCACTCGGGGGTTCGCTGAAGCTTTCTTT.

V and J are TRBV4-2 and TRBJ2-3, with 10 nucleotides matching TRBD2. This CDR3 is built from 16 residues. Trimming at V came to 0 bases and at J to 4 bases, leaving 4 bases not matched to a gene. Germline V CDR1 and CDR2: LGHNA, YNFKEQ. The CDR3 reads CASSQERAGGADTQYF. DNA of the CDR3: TGTGCCAGCAGCCAAGAAAGAGCGGGAGGGGCAGATACGCAGTATTTT.

The sample holds one count of this clone. This sequence joins TRBV29-1 and TRBJ2-3, with D unclear. The V and J ends lost 3 bases and 0 bases respectively, with 16 bases between them. The CDR3 is made up of 16 amino acids. Germline CDR1 and CDR2: SQVTM and ANQGSEA. The CDR3 nucleotides are TGCAGCGTTGACTCAAGCGCCCTTGGTAGCACAGATACGCAGTATTTT. Translated: CSVDSSALGSTDTQYF.

The CDR3 DNA follows: TGTGCCAGCAGGGGGCGGGGGGTCAACACTGAAGCTTTCTTT. Its translation is CASRGRGVNTEAFF. The chain carries TRBV6-5 and TRBJ1-1; a possible D gene is TRBD1 (5 bases). The CDR3 runs 14 residues. The germline V gene has CDR1 MNHEY and CDR2 SVGAGI. V was shortened by 6 bases and J by 2 bases, with 13 bases between the two germline ends.

This clone was seen just once. This chain connects TRBV5-5 to TRBJ1-1; a weak D match, TRBD1 (5 bases). Trimming stripped 3 bases from V and 0 bases from J, with 15 bases between. Germline V gene lookup returns CDR1 SGHKS and CDR2 YYEKEE (reference sequence). This CDR3 is 16 amino acids long. The chain's CDR3 is CASSYPGRDLNTEAFF. In DNA form, the CDR3 reads TGTGCCAGCAGCTACCCGGGGAGGGACCTGAACACTGAAGCTTTCTTT.

The rearrangement joins TRBV5-1 to TRBJ2-3; 9 bases agree with TRBD1. The CDR3 is 15 residues long. V lost 5 bases, J lost 8 bases, and 12 bases stayed unmatched. Per germline, CDR1 SGHRS and CDR2 YFSETQ. As DNA, the CDR3 is TGCGCCAGCAGGCCCGGGACAGGGCATGGTGGTACGCAGTATTTT. Protein sequence: CASRPGTGHGGTQYF.

The chain has TRBV10-3 and TRBJ2-5; D possibly corresponds to TRBD2 (6 bases). Germline V lookup: CDR1 ENHRY, CDR2 SYGVKD. The V gene lost 2 bases and the J gene lost 5 bases, with 21 bases spanning the gap. The CDR3 is 17 amino acids. The CDR3 spells CAISEGVSGAGVETQYF. CDR3 nucleotides: TGTGCCATCAGTGAGGGGGTATCGGGAGCCGGTGTGGAGACCCAGTACTTC.

The chain is built from TRBV14 and TRBJ2-1, with TRBD2 matching over 7 bases. Looked up from germline, CDR1 is SGHDN and CDR2 is FVKESK. CDR3 length: 12 amino acids. The junction had 4 bases not matched to a gene; V was cut back by 5 bases and J by 9 bases. This CDR3 reads CASSGRGGEQFF. The CDR3 DNA is TGTGCCAGCAGCGGGAGGGGCGGTGAGCAGTTCTTC. The full variable domain, its missing parts supplied by reference TRBV14 and TRBJ2-1, is EAGVTQFPSHSVIEKGQTVTLRCDPISGHDNLYWYRRVMGKEIKFLLHFVKESKQDESGMPNNRFLAERTGGTYSTLKVQPAELEDSGVYFCASSGRGGEQFFGPGTRLTVL.

V usage is TRBV7-3 and J usage is TRBJ2-7; possible D gene TRBD2, 7 bases. Between the trimmed V and J ends, which lost 5 bases and 2 bases, there was a span of 13 bases. The CDR3 extends over 14 amino acids. The germline CDR1 and CDR2 sequences are SGHTA and FQGTGA. The CDR3 loop reads CASSRDGGPYEQYF. CDR3 bases: TGTGCCAGCAGCCGGGACGGGGGGCCCTACGAGCAGTACTTC.

Only a few counts were recorded for this clone. V and J are TRBV19 and TRBJ2-1; TRBD2 matches at 11 bases. With 5 bases clipped from V and 8 bases from J, the junction kept 8 bases outside the gene matches. Germline loops: CDR1 LNHDA, CDR2 SQIVND (reference sequence). The CDR3 length is 15 residues. In DNA form, the CDR3 reads TGTGCCAGTAGTCCTACGACTAGCGGGACCTATGAGCAGTTCTTC. It is translated as CASSPTTSGTYEQFF.

This chain links TRBV18 with TRBJ1-3, with a weak D call TRBD1 (6 bases). V was clipped by 6 bases and J by 0 bases, with 15 bases between them. CDR3 length: 16 amino acids. Germline-derived CDR1 and CDR2 are KGHSH and LQKENI. The chain's CDR3 is CASSREGQSSGNTIYF. In nucleotides, the CDR3 is TGTGCCAGCTCCCGCGAAGGACAGAGCTCTGGAAACACCATATATTTT.

The chain links TRBV18 to TRBJ2-7; 7 nucleotides line up with TRBD2. The CDR3 consists of 14 residues. V was clipped by 3 bases and J by 7 bases; unmatched bases: 9. The germline gives CDR1 KGHSH, CDR2 LQKENI. CDR3 sequence: CASSPGTGGGEQYF. CDR3 in DNA: TGTGCCAGCTCACCGGGGACTGGGGGAGGGGAGCAGTACTTC. Using reference TRBV18 and TRBJ2-7 for the parts outside the CDR3, the full variable domain is NAGVMQNPRHLVRRRGQEARLRCSPMKGHSHVYWYRQLPEEGLKFMVYLQKENIIDESGMPKERFSAEFPKEGPSILRIQQVVRGDSAAYFCASSPGTGGGEQYFGPGTRLTVT.

The J gene is TRBJ2-3, the V gene TRBV2; maybe TRBD2 (5 bases). CDR1 and CDR2 (germline): SNHLY, FYNNEI. This CDR3 is 14 amino acids long. Trimming removed 7 bases from V and 4 bases from J, with 15 bases in between. CDR3 loop: CASTRGEPPDTQYF. CDR3 coding DNA: TGTGCCAGCACCCGGGGAGAGCCCCCAGATACGCAGTATTTT.

The CDR3 loop reads CASSPARLASTDTQYF. The CDR3 nucleotides are TGTGCCAGCAGCCCCGCCCGGTTAGCAAGCACAGATACGCAGTATTTT. This chain joins TRBV7-2 and TRBJ2-3; D is unresolved. With 5 bases removed from V and 0 bases from J, the gap between germline ends came to 15 bases. Germline V gene data show CDR1 as SGHTA and CDR2 as FQGNSA. This CDR3 contains 16 residues.

The chain has TRBV18 and TRBJ2-7, with 9 bases that match TRBD1. V gave up 7 bases and J gave up 4 bases; unmatched junction bases: 8. The CDR3 runs to 14 residues. Germline V gene data show CDR1 as KGHSH and CDR2 as LQKENI. The CDR3 DNA reads as TGTGCCAGCTTATCCCGGGACAGGGATTACGAGCAGTACTTC. Protein sequence: CASLSRDRDYEQYF.